The TCR beta chain under discussion was sequenced for a study of blood T cell repertoires in COVID-19. Across the whole study: Sites across the United States, Italy and Spain contributed samples from acute and convalescent COVID-19. T cells, B-cell-depleted T cells, or PBMCs provided the cDNA or gDNA that served as material.

This CDR3 spans 15 amino acids. CDR1 is SEHNR, CDR2 FQNEAQ, per germline (reference sequence). Germline trimming cut 5 bases from V and 5 bases from J; bases unmatched to any gene: 10. The repertoire was sequenced with immunoSEQ multiplex PCR; TCRdb's copy has only in-frame clones and lacks some. The profile covers 330,000 or so clones, with about 87% appearing a single time and approximately 1.8% taken by the ten largest. Everyone who took part was about 18 to 90 years old, and they came from fewer than 25 US areas. Clinical histories supplied by participants themselves formed the basis of cohort assignment.

The TCR sequence derives from a man between 35 and 55 years old in a cohort exposed to, infected with or recovered from COVID-19 (not recorded which). J is TRBJ2-7 and V is TRBV7-9; 9 bases are a match to TRBD2. Sequencing was carried out using PBMCs or T cells enriched from blood (not recorded which). The CDR3 bases are TGTGCCAGCAGCATCCATAGCGGGAGCTCAGACGAGCAGTACTTC. Translated, it gives CASSIHSGSSDEQYF.